Below, 6 T cell receptor beta chains from the same sample are listed, as sequenced in a study of blood T cell repertoires in COVID-19 (dated by TCRdb to the early 2020s). Library method: the immunoSEQ multiplex PCR assay. The table was pulled from immuneACCESS by TCRdb, which kept in-frame rearrangements only. Such tables lose some clones; where checked, under half of the loss comes from unresolved V genes, and the rest has no known cause. The sample records a few hundred thousand clones, roughly four fifths of which are singletons. The ten largest clonotypes hold approximately 2% of the sample. The sample was peripheral blood. These receptors were collected from a man aged 30 to 39 who had recovered from COVID-19.

The genes are TRBV5-5 and TRBJ1-5, with D perhaps matching TRBD1 (5 bases). Germline V gene data show CDR1 as SGHKS and CDR2 as YYEKEE (reference sequence). The CDR3 loop spans 15 amino acids. With 0 bases removed from V and 9 bases from J, the gap between germline ends came to 16 bases. CDR3 bases: TGTGCCAGCAGCTTGGGTGCGGGGCCGGTCTTGCCCCAGCATTTT. It yields the protein CASSLGAGPVLPQHF.

The rearrangement links TRBV2 to TRBJ2-3; 12 bases align to TRBD2. With V trimmed by 6 bases and J by 3 bases, 7 bases remained unmatched. Per germline, CDR1 SNHLY and CDR2 FYNNEI. This CDR3 is 16 amino acids long. CDR3 sequence: CASRATGLAGTDTQYF. The DNA for the CDR3 is TGTGCCAGCAGGGCTACCGGACTAGCGGGAACAGATACGCAGTATTTT.

The chain couples TRBV7-9 to TRBJ2-3, with D possibly being TRBD1 (5 bases). There are 15 residues in the CDR3. V lost 2 bases to trimming and J lost 4 bases, with 13 bases between them. CDR1 is SEHNR and CDR2 is FQNEAQ in the germline V gene (reference sequence). Written as DNA, the CDR3 is TGTGCCAGCAGCTTAAGGGCAGGGAAGCCAGATACGCAGTATTTT. Translated: CASSLRAGKPDTQYF.

The chain carries TRBV6-6 and TRBJ2-1; perhaps TRBD2 as D (5 bases). Germline loops: CDR1 MNHNY, CDR2 SVGAGI (reference sequence). Trimming shortened V by 2 bases and J by 7 bases, and 12 bases separated the two germline ends. There are 14 residues in the CDR3. CDR3 sequence: CASSYETGGNEQFF. The CDR3 DNA follows: TGTGCCAGCAGTTACGAAACCGGAGGAAATGAGCAGTTCTTC.

A single count supports this clone. The chain is built from TRBV7-6 and TRBJ1-3; D not certain. The germline CDR1 and CDR2 sequences are SGHVS and FNYEAQ. V lost 4 bases, J lost 0 bases, and 13 bases lay in between. This CDR3 region has 16 residues. The CDR3 reads CASSSSPISSGNTIYF. The CDR3 DNA follows: TGTGCCAGCAGCTCGTCACCCATCAGCTCTGGAAACACCATATATTTT.

The chain joins TRBV6-5 to TRBJ1-5; D call uncertain. There are 15 residues in the CDR3. Germline V CDR1 and CDR2: MNHEY, SVGAGI. With 7 bases removed from V and 4 bases from J, the gap between germline ends came to 17 bases. CDR3 bases: TGTGCCAGCACCACCTTCCCCCTTAGTAATCAGCCCCAGCATTTT. It yields the protein CASTTFPLSNQPQHF.